This T cell receptor (beta chain) is drawn from a study of blood T cell repertoires in COVID-19. Whole-study context: From the United States, Italy and Spain came samples of acute and convalescent COVID-19. The analysed material was cDNA or gDNA that came from T cells, B-cell-depleted T cells, or PBMCs.

Trimming removed 7 bases at V and 4 bases at J, with 13 bases between. The CDR3 covers 14 residues. The germline V gene has CDR1 SNHLY and CDR2 FYNNEI. Authors' methods: Reference gene primers were amplified, and this amplification served to estimate nucleated cell counts. Some clones are missing from TCRdb's copy, which holds only in-frame ones; the method was immunoSEQ multiplex PCR. The D gene and trimming were derived from the DNA, and the V and J assignments and clone size from that table. In the table there are around 200,000 clones, more than 70% of which are singletons. Sequenced sample: peripheral blood. This chain uses TRBV2 with TRBJ1-4; the D is unclear. The sequence was collected from a middle-aged man with active or convalescent COVID-19. CDR3 sequence reads: CASTRTAGNEKLFF. CDR3 sequence (DNA): TGTGCCAGCACCAGGACTGCGGGTAATGAAAAACTGTTTTTT.